A single sample gave rise to the 11 T cell receptor beta chains below, sequenced in a study of OX40 agonist ivuxolimab in advanced cancers. Sequencing used immunoSEQ multiplex PCR; TCRdb keeps in-frame clones, though not all of them. Altogether 80,000 or so clones are present, roughly 81% being singletons, with the ten largest covering 25%. Sequences were derived from CD4+ or CD8+ T cells sorted from blood, sampled in a trial of the OX40 agonist ivuxolimab. The receptors shown here come from an adult with an advanced solid tumor such as melanoma, head and neck, liver or kidney cancer.

The gene calls are TRBV5-1 and TRBJ1-1; no clear D. The CDR3 runs 14 residues. Germline lookup yields CDR1 SGHRS and CDR2 YFSETQ. V lost 0 bases, J lost 7 bases, and 13 bases lay in between. The CDR3 DNA reads TGCGCCAGCAGCTTGGAAGGGTCACAGCGTGAAGCTTTCTTT. The encoded protein is CASSLEGSQREAFF.

This chain uses TRBV19 with TRBJ2-3; 9 nucleotides match TRBD1. Losses at the gene ends were 8 bases for V and 2 bases for J; bases not matched to a gene: 14. The V gene's germline CDR1 is LNHDA and CDR2 SQIVND (reference sequence). The CDR3 contains 17 residues. In DNA, the CDR3 is TGTGCCAGTCGAGACAGGGGGTTTTCGTTTGACACAGATACGCAGTATTTT. As protein: CASRDRGFSFDTDTQYF.

The V gene is TRBV11-2, the J gene TRBJ2-2, with D maybe TRBD1 (5 bases). CDR3 length: 14 amino acids. Trimming removed 1 base from V and 7 bases from J, with 10 bases in between. The germline V gene has CDR1 SGHAT and CDR2 FQNNGV. The chain's CDR3 is CASSLVRGHGELFF. Written as DNA, the CDR3 is TGTGCCAGCAGCTTAGTAAGGGGTCACGGGGAGCTGTTTTTT.

The genes are TRBV12-5 and TRBJ1-1, with D perhaps TRBD1 (5 bases). The germline V and J ends were trimmed by 0 bases and 10 bases, with 9 bases remaining between them. The CDR3 extends over 12 amino acids. Germline lookup yields CDR1 LGHNT and CDR2 FRNRAP. The chain's CDR3 is CASGLVDRLAFF. CDR3 DNA sequence: TGTGCTAGTGGTTTGGTTGACAGATTAGCTTTCTTT.

The chain joins TRBV5-1 to TRBJ2-1; 7 bases line up with TRBD1. V was pared by 0 bases and J by 0 bases, with 6 bases of the junction left unmatched. The length of the CDR3 is 17 residues. Germline V lookup: CDR1 SGHRS, CDR2 YFSETQ. The CDR3 loop is CASSLVGTASSYNEQFF. CDR3 sequence (DNA): TGCGCCAGCAGCTTGGTCGGGACAGCGAGCTCCTACAATGAGCAGTTCTTC.

The chain employs TRBV5-1 and TRBJ1-5; D is ambiguous. There are 13 residues in the CDR3. CDR1 and CDR2 (germline): SGHRS, YFSETQ. The V gene lost 0 bases and the J gene lost 2 bases, with 3 bases spanning the gap. CDR3 nucleotides: TGCGCCAGCAGCTTGGACGGCAATCAGCCCCAGCATTTT. This encodes CASSLDGNQPQHF.

This rearrangement joins TRBV4-1 to TRBJ2-5; the match to TRBD1 covers 7 bases. Germline values: CDR1 MGHRA, CDR2 YSYEKL. Trimming at V came to 1 base and at J to 4 bases, leaving 6 bases not matched to a gene. The CDR3 consists of 15 residues. CDR3 nucleotide sequence: TGCGCCAGCAGCCAAGGTGACAGGGTGGGAGAGACCCAGTACTTC. Translating gives CASSQGDRVGETQYF.

A few counts support this clone. The CDR3: CASSMGRGGYGYTF. For the CDR3, the DNA is TGTGCCAGTAGTATGGGCAGGGGCGGATATGGCTACACCTTC. The chain recombines TRBV19 with TRBJ1-2; perhaps TRBD1 as D (6 bases). Trimming took off 3 bases at V and 5 bases at J, with 13 bases between the two ends. The germline gives CDR1 LNHDA, CDR2 SQIVND (reference sequence). The CDR3 runs to 14 residues.

This rearrangement joins TRBV7-8 to TRBJ1-5, with D possibly being TRBD1 (5 bases). Germline values: CDR1 SGHVS, CDR2 FQNEAQ. V was clipped by 0 bases and J by 5 bases, with 8 bases between them. This CDR3 spans 14 amino acids. The CDR3 sequence is CASSLAGRYQPQHF. The CDR3 nucleotides are TGTGCCAGCAGCTTAGCGGGGCGGTATCAGCCCCAGCATTTT.

This clone was counted once. The chain has TRBV5-1 and TRBJ1-1; 9 bases match TRBD1. J gave up 5 bases and V 2 bases, and 10 bases lay outside the gene matches. This CDR3 has 16 amino acids. Germline V gene sequence: CDR1 SGHRS, CDR2 YFSETQ. The DNA of the CDR3 is TGCGCCAGCAGCTTCCAAGGACAGGGGCGACGAACTGAAGCTTTCTTT. The encoded protein is CASSFQGQGRRTEAFF.

The genes are TRBV27 and TRBJ2-1; D uncertain. The CDR3 loop spans 13 amino acids. CDR1 MNHEY and CDR2 SMNVEV come from the germline V gene (reference sequence). The V gene lost 2 bases and the J gene lost 9 bases, with 11 bases spanning the gap. CDR3 nucleotide sequence: TGTGCCAGCAGTTTAAGACCCTCAGGTGAGCAGTTCTTC. Its protein product is CASSLRPSGEQFF.